This TCR beta chain was documented in a study of shared clonotypes between healthy human individuals. Study-wide results and caveats: Larger estimated richness was generally recorded for naive subsets relative to memory subsets. It was observed that 4% to 6% of naive CD4 clonotypes were shared across a handful of donors.

As to this clone: Its target is unknown.

V was trimmed by 0 bases and J by 7 bases, leaving 12 bases between them. The CDR3 extends over 14 amino acids. Germline V gene lookup returns CDR1 WNHNN and CDR2 SYGVQD (reference sequence). Assay used: immunoSEQ multiplex PCR; TCRdb lists only in-frame clones, some missing. This table has approximately 740,000 clones, over 65% appearing once. This chain links TRBV10-1 with TRBJ2-5; D possibly corresponds to TRBD2 (5 bases). This sequence was found in a woman under 40 in good health. The sample comprised memory CD4+ T cells sorted from blood. Subset indicated: CD45RA-negative fraction. The CDR3 here is CASSESPGKGTQYF. The CDR3 region has the DNA TGCGCCAGCAGTGAGTCCCCCGGGAAAGGGACCCAGTACTTC.